The clone carrying this TCR delta chain was seen only a few times. Its cognate antigen is unknown. Extracted RNA was reverse transcribed into cDNA. Pooled V-gene forward primers with one constant-region reverse primer generated the CDR3 amplicons by multiplex PCR. TCRdb reapplied CATT to the multiplex PCR reads. The sample has about 58,000 delta-chain clones; more than 12% are singletons. This CDR3 has 19 amino acids. Per germline, CDR1 TSWWSYY and CDR2 QGS. V was pared by 3 bases and J by 0 bases, with 23 bases between. The data stem from a study of Vδ1+ human thymocytes. Overall study findings and caveats: Bulk data may be misread because of unexpected Vdelta2 sequences. Highly polyclonal TRG and TRD repertoires with Gaussian CDR3 length distributions appeared in thymus.

Between 98% and 99.6% of sorted thymocytes were Vdelta1+. The clonotype was recovered from a girl in the first two years of life who had congenital heart surgery. The V gene is TRDV1, the J gene TRDJ1; tentative D call: TRDD2 (5 bases). The sample was Vdelta1+ gamma-delta thymocytes from the thymus. Documented subset: FACS-sorted CD3+ TCRalphabeta- TCRVdelta1+ TCRVdelta2- thymocytes. The CDR3 region is CALGDKIPLQGGYTDKLIF. DNA for the CDR3: TGTGCTCTTGGGGACAAGATTCCTCTCCAGGGTGGGTACACCGATAAACTCATCTTT.